This passage covers 6 T cell receptor beta chains from one sample sequenced in a study of graft-versus-host responses after intestinal transplantation. Profiled with immunoSEQ multiplex PCR; TCRdb holds only in-frame clones, not every one. There are about 21,000 clones in the sample; about 33% occur only once, and approximately 9.6% lies in the top ten. The researchers put approximately 200,000 CFSE-labeled responder cells into plates with approximately 200,000 irradiated, violet-dye-labeled stimulator cells. The source was alloreactive CD8+ T cells from a mixed lymphocyte reaction culture, collected before intestinal transplant. Subset meaning: CFSE-low proliferating T cells sorted from approximately 6-day pre-transplant mixed lymphocyte reaction (GvH or HvG direction). Every receptor here comes from a human patient who received an intestinal transplant.

The V call is TRBV19, the J call TRBJ2-5, with 7 positions matching TRBD2. Germline CDR1 LNHDA, CDR2 SQIVND (reference sequence). This CDR3 region has 16 residues. V trimming: 7 bases; J trimming: 2 bases; junction bases outside the gene matches: 13. For the CDR3, the DNA is TGTGCCAGTACCCAGAGGGAGGGTAGCGGACAAGAGACCCAGTACTTC. Translation: CASTQREGSGQETQYF.

This clone was detected only a few times. The rearrangement joins TRBV4-1 to TRBJ1-2; maybe TRBD1 (5 bases). CDR3 length: 15 residues. V was cut by 1 base and J by 1 base, with 10 bases left in between. Germline assignment: CDR1 MGHRA and CDR2 YSYEKL. For the CDR3, the DNA is TGCGCCAGCAGCCAAGTTGCGCAGGGTAACTATGGCTACACCTTC. As protein: CASSQVAQGNYGYTF.

The V gene is TRBV29-1, the J gene TRBJ2-7; D is undetermined. From germline, CDR1 is SQVTM and CDR2 ANQGSEA. Trimming cost V 2 bases and J 2 bases, with 7 bases left between them. This CDR3 comprises 12 residues. CDR3 region: CSVEFSAYEQYF. The CDR3 nucleotides read TGCAGCGTTGAATTTTCGGCCTACGAGCAGTACTTC.

The chain has TRBV29-1 and TRBJ1-2; D call uncertain. V shed 0 bases and J shed 2 bases, with 10 bases lying between them. From germline, CDR1 is SQVTM and CDR2 ANQGSEA. The CDR3 is 14 residues long. The CDR3 sequence: CSVEDLLLNYGYTF. Written as DNA, the CDR3 is TGCAGCGTTGAAGACCTCCTTTTAAACTATGGCTACACCTTC.

This clone has only a few counts. The V and J genes are TRBV7-9 and TRBJ2-5, with D maybe TRBD2 (6 bases). This CDR3 has 13 amino acids. CDR1 is SEHNR, CDR2 FQNEAQ, per germline (reference sequence). Trimming removed 5 bases at V and 5 bases at J, with 12 bases between. In DNA, the CDR3 is TGTGCCAGCAGCCCGGAGGGCCGGGAGACCCAGTACTTC. Amino acid sequence: CASSPEGRETQYF.

This clone is medium-sized in the sample. The chain links TRBV27 to TRBJ1-1, with D hard to call. The CDR3 sequence is 13 residues long. Germline lookup yields CDR1 MNHEY and CDR2 SMNVEV (reference sequence). V shed 4 bases and J shed 8 bases, with 14 bases lying between them. The CDR3 sequence is CASSYADGYEAFF. CDR3 nucleotide sequence: TGTGCCAGCAGTTACGCAGACGGTTACGAAGCTTTCTTT.